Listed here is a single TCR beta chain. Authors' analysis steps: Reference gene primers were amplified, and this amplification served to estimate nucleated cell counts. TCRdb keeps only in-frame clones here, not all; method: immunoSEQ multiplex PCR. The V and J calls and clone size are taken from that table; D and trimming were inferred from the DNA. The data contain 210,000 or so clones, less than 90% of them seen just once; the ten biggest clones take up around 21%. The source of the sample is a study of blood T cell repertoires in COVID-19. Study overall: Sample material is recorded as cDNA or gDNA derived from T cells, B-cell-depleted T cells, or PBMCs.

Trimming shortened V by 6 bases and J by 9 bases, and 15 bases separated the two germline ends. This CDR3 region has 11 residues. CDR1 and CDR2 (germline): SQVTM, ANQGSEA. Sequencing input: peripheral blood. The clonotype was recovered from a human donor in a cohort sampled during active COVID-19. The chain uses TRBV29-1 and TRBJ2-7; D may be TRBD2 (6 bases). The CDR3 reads CSVSTERVQYF. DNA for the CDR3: TGCAGCGTCTCCACCGAGCGGGTGCAGTACTTC.